Listed here are 11 T cell receptor beta chains from one sample, sequenced in a study of CD8 T cells in cerebrospinal fluid in Alzheimer's disease. From the 10x single-cell sequencing reads, TCRdb lists one entry per CDR3 protein and no DNA. The sample totals roughly 700 distinct CDR3 sequences. Input material: cerebrospinal fluid. Receptor source: a human donor with Alzheimer's disease.

The gene calls are TRBV12-3 or TRBV12-4 and TRBJ2-2. The CDR3 contains 16 residues. CDR3 residues: CASSLRGDGNTGELFF.

Measured by frequency, this clonotype is medium-sized. This chain uses TRBV4-3 with TRBJ2-7; TCRdb gives TRBD2 as the D gene, but with no DNA this cannot be confirmed. This CDR3 region has 13 residues. Germline CDR1 LGHNA, CDR2 YSLEER. The chain's CDR3 is CASSLVRAAEQYF.

The genes are TRBV11-1 and TRBJ1-1; there is no DNA to check the TCRdb D call of TRBD1. Germline lookup yields CDR1 SGHAT and CDR2 FQDESV (reference sequence). This CDR3 comprises 13 residues. The CDR3 here is CASSSTGETEAFF.

This clonotype is medium-sized (0.01 to 0.1%) by frequency. The genes are TRBV12-3 or TRBV12-4 and TRBJ2-2. The CDR3 is 13 residues long. The CDR3 sequence: CASSFRDPGELFF.

In terms of frequency, this clonotype is medium-sized. The rearrangement uses TRBV2 and TRBJ2-1; with no DNA, the TCRdb D assignment of TRBD1 cannot be verified. Germline values: CDR1 SNHLY, CDR2 FYNNEI. This CDR3 spans 16 amino acids. The CDR3 region is CASKARDRSSYNEQFF.

The chain recombines TRBV11-2 with TRBJ2-4. The length of the CDR3 is 12 residues. Germline V gene lookup returns CDR1 SGHAT and CDR2 FQNNGV. The CDR3: CASSLVGYIQYF. Filled out from reference TRBV11-2 and TRBJ2-4, the complete variable domain reads EAGVAQSPRYKIIEKRQSVAFWCNPISGHATLYWYQQILGQGPKLLIQFQNNGVVDDSQLPKDRFSAERLKGVDSTLKIQPAKLEDSAVYLCASSLVGYIQYFGAGTRLSVL.

The rearrangement links TRBV24-1 to TRBJ2-3; there is no DNA to check the TCRdb D call of TRBD1. CDR3 length: 19 residues. CDR1 is KGHDR, CDR2 SFDVKD, per germline. This CDR3 is CATSDSGAGRVLFTDTQYF.

This clonotype counts as medium-sized by frequency. CDR3 residues: CASSLWSSNQPQHF. J is TRBJ1-5 and V is TRBV28. In germline, CDR1 is MDHEN, CDR2 SYDVKM. CDR3 length: 14 amino acids.

This rearrangement joins TRBV19 to TRBJ1-2. The V gene's germline CDR1 is LNHDA and CDR2 SQIVND (reference sequence). CDR3 size: 14 residues. The chain's CDR3 is CASSISRRVGGYTF.

V gene TRBV11-2 combines with J gene TRBJ1-6. The germline V gene encodes CDR1 SGHAT and CDR2 FQNNGV. The CDR3 runs 14 residues. The CDR3 sequence: CASSLNSRNSPLHF.

The rearrangement links TRBV10-3 to TRBJ1-3. The CDR3 runs to 16 residues. Germline assignment: CDR1 ENHRY and CDR2 SYGVKD. The CDR3 here is CAISEFLVGSGNTIYF.